Shown below are 9 T cell receptor beta chains from a single sample sequenced in a study of a mutant IDH1 vaccine in newly diagnosed glioma. Clones were read by immunoSEQ multiplex PCR, and TCRdb kept only the in-frame ones, dropping some. The table includes about 34,000 clones, more than 70% detected once. The time point is: baseline, week 1 (first vaccination visit). Treatment: pre-vaccination baseline after standard-of-care therapy. The sequencing used peripheral blood mononuclear cells (PBMCs), collected from a glioma patient treated with radiotherapy, temozolomide or both. Receptors originate from a man aged 45 to 65 with glioma. Some clones in this sample may be carry-over from other donors' samples.

J is TRBJ2-3 and V is TRBV30; no firm D call. This CDR3 is built from 11 residues. Germline values: CDR1 GTSNPN, CDR2 SVGIG (reference sequence). Between the trimmed V and J ends, which lost 0 bases and 5 bases, there was a span of 3 bases. The CDR3 protein is CAWSVRDTQYF. The CDR3 DNA follows: TGTGCCTGGAGTGTAAGAGATACGCAGTATTTT.

This clone came up a few times. The rearrangement uses TRBV5-1 and TRBJ1-1, with D tentatively TRBD1 (5 bases). Germline-derived CDR1 and CDR2 are SGHRS and YFSETQ. CDR3 length: 12 residues. The V end was cut by 5 bases, the J end by 1 base, with 6 bases between. The CDR3 sequence: CASRDRNTEAFF. The CDR3 DNA follows: TGCGCCAGCAGAGACAGGAACACTGAAGCTTTCTTT.

V gene TRBV28 combines with J gene TRBJ2-2, with D perhaps TRBD1 or TRBD2 (5 bases each). CDR1 is MDHEN, CDR2 SYDVKM, per germline. With 4 bases removed from V and 1 base from J, the gap between germline ends came to 7 bases. This CDR3 spans 14 amino acids. CDR3 in DNA: TGTGCCAGCAGTTCTGGGGGGAACACCGGGGAGCTGTTTTTT. Translating gives CASSSGGNTGELFF.

The V gene is TRBV20-1, the J gene TRBJ1-1; the D gene is possibly TRBD1 (5 bases). The CDR3 is made up of 9 amino acids. Trimming removed 8 bases from V and 11 bases from J, with 12 bases in between. Germline CDR1 reads DFQATT; CDR2 reads SNEGSKA (reference sequence). In DNA, the CDR3 is TGCAGTTCTACACAGGCCGCTTTCTTT. It codes for CSSTQAAFF.

This clone has just one count. This chain connects TRBV5-1 to TRBJ1-6; D uncertain. CDR3 length: 15 residues. The germline gives CDR1 SGHRS, CDR2 YFSETQ. Trimming removed 0 bases at V and 10 bases at J, with 14 bases between. For the CDR3, the DNA is TGCGCCAGCAGCTTGGGGACCGACCCCTGGTCACCCCTCCACTTT. Translating it yields CASSLGTDPWSPLHF.

This chain connects TRBV7-6 to TRBJ1-5; D remains unclear. The CDR3 contains 13 residues. V was clipped by 5 bases and J by 5 bases, with 10 bases between them. The germline CDR1 and CDR2 sequences are SGHVS and FNYEAQ. The CDR3 DNA is TGTGCCAGCAGCCCCGCGAGGGATCAGCCCCAGCATTTT. Residues: CASSPARDQPQHF. Full variable domain (outside the CDR3, taken from reference TRBV7-6 and TRBJ1-5): GAGVSQSPRYKVTKRGQDVALRCDPISGHVSLYWYRQALGQGPEFLTYFNYEAQQDKSGLPNDRFSAERPEGSISTLTIQRTEQRDSAMYRCASSPARDQPQHFGDGTRLSIL.

A few counts support this clone. This chain connects TRBV7-6 to TRBJ1-1; D may be TRBD1 (6 bases). Trimming cost V 5 bases and J 8 bases, with 18 bases left between them. CDR1 is SGHVS and CDR2 is FNYEAQ in the germline V gene. The length of the CDR3 is 14 residues. The CDR3 DNA is TGTGCCAGCAGCGGGTATGCGGGGGGGCTGGAAGCTTTCTTT. Residues: CASSGYAGGLEAFF.

V and J are TRBV11-1 and TRBJ2-1; D is unclear. V shed 2 bases and J shed 0 bases, with 11 bases lying between them. CDR1 and CDR2 from the germline V gene are SGHAT and FQDESV (reference sequence). The CDR3 length is 16 residues. The CDR3: CASSLRPVSSYNEQFF. The CDR3 nucleotides read TGTGCCAGCAGCTTACGGCCCGTGAGCTCCTACAATGAGCAGTTCTTC.

The V gene is TRBV11-2, the J gene TRBJ1-2; D not resolved. CDR3 size: 13 residues. V was shortened by 5 bases and J by 4 bases, with 11 bases between the two germline ends. Germline values: CDR1 SGHAT, CDR2 FQNNGV. The CDR3 DNA reads TGTGCCAGCAGCATCGACATTGGCTATGGCTACACCTTC. Encoded protein: CASSIDIGYGYTF.